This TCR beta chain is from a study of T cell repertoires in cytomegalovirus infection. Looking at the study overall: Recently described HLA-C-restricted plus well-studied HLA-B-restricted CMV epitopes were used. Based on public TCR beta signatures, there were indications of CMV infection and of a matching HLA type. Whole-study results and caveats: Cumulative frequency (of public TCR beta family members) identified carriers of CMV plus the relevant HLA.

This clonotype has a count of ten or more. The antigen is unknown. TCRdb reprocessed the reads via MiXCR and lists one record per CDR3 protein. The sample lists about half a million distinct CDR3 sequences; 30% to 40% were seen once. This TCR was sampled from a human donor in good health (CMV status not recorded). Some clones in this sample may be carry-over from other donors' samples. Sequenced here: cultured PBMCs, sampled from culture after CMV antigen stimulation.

This CDR3 is CASSPSSGTRNTGELFF. As DNA, the CDR3 is TGTGCCAGCAGCCCTAGCTCCGGGACTAGGAACACCGGGGAGCTGTTTTTT. The J gene is TRBJ2-2, the V gene TRBV7-2, with 8 bases lining up with TRBD2. CDR3 length: 17 amino acids. CDR1 and CDR2 from the germline V gene are SGHTA and FQGNSA. V trimming: 5 bases; J trimming: 1 base; junction bases outside the gene matches: 9.